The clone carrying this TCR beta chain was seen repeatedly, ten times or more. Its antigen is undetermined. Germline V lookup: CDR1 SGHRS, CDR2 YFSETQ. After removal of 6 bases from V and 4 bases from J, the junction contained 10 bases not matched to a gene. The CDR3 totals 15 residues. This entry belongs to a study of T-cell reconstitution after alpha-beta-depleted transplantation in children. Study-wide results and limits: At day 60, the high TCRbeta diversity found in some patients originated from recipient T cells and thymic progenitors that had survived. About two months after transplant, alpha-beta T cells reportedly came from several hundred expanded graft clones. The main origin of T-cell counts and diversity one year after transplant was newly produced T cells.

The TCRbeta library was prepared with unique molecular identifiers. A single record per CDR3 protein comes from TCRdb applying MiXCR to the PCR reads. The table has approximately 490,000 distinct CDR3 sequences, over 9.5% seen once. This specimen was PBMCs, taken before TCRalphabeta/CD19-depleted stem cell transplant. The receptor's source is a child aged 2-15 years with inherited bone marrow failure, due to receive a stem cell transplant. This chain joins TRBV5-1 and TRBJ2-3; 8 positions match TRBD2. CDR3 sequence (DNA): TGCGCCAGCATGCCAGGAGCGGGAGTCCCAGATACGCAGTATTTT. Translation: CASMPGAGVPDTQYF.